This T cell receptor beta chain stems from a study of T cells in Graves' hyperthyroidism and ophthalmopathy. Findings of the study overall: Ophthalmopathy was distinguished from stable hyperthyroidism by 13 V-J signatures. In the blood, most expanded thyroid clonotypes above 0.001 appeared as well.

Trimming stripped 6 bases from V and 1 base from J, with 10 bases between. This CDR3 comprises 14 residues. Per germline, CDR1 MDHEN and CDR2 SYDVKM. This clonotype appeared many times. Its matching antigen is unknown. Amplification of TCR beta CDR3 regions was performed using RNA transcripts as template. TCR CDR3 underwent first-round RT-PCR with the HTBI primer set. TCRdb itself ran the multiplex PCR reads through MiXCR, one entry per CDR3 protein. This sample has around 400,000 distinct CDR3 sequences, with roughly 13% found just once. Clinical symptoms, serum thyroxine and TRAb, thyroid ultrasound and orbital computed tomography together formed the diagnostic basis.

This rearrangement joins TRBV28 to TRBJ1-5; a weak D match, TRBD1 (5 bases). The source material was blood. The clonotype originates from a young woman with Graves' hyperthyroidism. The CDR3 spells CASRKGRSNQPQHF. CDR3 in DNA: TGTGCCAGCAGAAAGGGGAGAAGCAATCAGCCCCAGCATTTT. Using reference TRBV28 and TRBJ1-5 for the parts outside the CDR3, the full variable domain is DVKVTQSSRYLVKRTGEKVFLECVQDMDHENMFWYRQDPGLGLRLIYFSYDVKMKEKGDIPEGYSVSREKKERFSLILESASTNQTSMYLCASRKGRSNQPQHFGDGTRLSIL.